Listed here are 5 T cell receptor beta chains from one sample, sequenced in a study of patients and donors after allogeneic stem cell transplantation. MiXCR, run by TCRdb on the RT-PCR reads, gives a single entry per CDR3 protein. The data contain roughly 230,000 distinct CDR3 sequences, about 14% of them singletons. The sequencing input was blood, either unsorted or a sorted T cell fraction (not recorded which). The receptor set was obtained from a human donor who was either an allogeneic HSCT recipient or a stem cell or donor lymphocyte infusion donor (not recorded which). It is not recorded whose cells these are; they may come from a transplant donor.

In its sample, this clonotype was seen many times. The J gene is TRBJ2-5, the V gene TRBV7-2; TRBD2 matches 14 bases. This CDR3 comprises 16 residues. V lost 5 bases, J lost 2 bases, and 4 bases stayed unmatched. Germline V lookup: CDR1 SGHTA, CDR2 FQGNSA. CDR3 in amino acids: CASSPGLAGEQETQYF. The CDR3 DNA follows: TGTGCCAGCAGCCCGGGACTAGCGGGGGAACAAGAGACCCAGTACTTC.

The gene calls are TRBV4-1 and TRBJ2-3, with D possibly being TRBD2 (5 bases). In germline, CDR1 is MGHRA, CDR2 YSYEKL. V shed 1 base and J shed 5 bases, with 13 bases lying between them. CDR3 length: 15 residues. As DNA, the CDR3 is TGCGCCAGCAGCCAAGTTAGCCTAGCCGGAGATACGCAGTATTTT. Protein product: CASSQVSLAGDTQYF.

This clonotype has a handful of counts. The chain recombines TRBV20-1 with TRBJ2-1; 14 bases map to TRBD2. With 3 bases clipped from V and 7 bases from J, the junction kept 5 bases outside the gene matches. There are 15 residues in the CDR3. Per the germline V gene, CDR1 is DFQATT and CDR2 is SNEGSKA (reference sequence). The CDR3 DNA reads TGCAGTGCTAGTCCGACTAGCGGGGGGGTAAATGAGCAGTTCTTC. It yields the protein CSASPTSGGVNEQFF.

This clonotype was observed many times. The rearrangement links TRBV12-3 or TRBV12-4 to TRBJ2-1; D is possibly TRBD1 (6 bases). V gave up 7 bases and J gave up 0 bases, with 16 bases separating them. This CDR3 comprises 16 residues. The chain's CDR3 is CASTNTGKSSYNEQFF. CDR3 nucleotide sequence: TGTGCCAGCACCAATACAGGGAAGAGCTCCTACAATGAGCAGTTCTTC.

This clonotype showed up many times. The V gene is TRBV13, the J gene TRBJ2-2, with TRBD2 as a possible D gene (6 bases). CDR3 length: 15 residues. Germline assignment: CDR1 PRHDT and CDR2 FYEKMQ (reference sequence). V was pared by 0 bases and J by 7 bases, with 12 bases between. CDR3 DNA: TGTGCCAGCAGCTTAGGCCTGGGGACTGGCGGGGAGCTGTTTTTT. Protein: CASSLGLGTGGELFF.